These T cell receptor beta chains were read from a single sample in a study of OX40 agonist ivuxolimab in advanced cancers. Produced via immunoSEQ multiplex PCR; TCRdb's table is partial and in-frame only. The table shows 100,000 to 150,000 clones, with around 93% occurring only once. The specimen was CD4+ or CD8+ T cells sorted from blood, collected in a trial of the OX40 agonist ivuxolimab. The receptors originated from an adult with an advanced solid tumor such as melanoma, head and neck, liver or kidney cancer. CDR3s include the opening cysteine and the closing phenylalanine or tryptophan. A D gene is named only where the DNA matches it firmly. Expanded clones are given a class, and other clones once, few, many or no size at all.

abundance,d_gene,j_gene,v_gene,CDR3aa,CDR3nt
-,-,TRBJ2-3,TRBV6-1,CASSDTQYF,TGTGCCAGCAGTGATACGCAGTATTTT
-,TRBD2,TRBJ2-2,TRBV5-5,CASSLMTSGANTGELFF,TGTGCCAGCAGCTTGATGACTAGCGGGGCGAACACCGGGGAGCTGTTTTTT
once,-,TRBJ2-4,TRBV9,CASSVEGFGKNIQYF,TGTGCCAGCAGCGTGGAGGGTTTCGGCAAAAACATTCAGTACTTC
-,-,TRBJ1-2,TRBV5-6,CASSLVLPSAGYTF,TGTGCCAGCAGCTTGGTACTCCCCTCCGCTGGCTACACCTTC
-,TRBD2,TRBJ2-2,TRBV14,CASSQGLADTGELFF,TGTGCCAGCAGCCAGGGACTAGCGGACACCGGGGAGCTGTTTTTT
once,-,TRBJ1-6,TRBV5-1,CASSLDGWGGSPLHF,TGCGCCAGCAGCTTGGATGGCTGGGGCGGATCACCCCTCCACTTT
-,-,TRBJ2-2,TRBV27,CASSLGGTYTGELFF,TGTGCCAGCAGTTTAGGGGGGACCTACACCGGGGAGCTGTTTTTT
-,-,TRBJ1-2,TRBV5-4,CAWTWRGGYTF,TGTGCCTGGACCTGGAGGGGAGGCTACACCTTC
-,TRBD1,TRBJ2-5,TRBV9,CASSPRFSGTGQETQYF,TGTGCCAGCAGCCCCCGATTTTCGGGGACAGGTCAAGAGACCCAGTACTTC
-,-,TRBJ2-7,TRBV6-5,CASSLGRSSYEQYF,TGTGCCAGCAGCCTCGGACGGTCCAGCTACGAGCAGTACTTC
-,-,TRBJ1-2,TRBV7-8,CASSSGHPVYGYTF,TGTGCCAGCAGCTCGGGACATCCGGTCTATGGCTACACCTTC
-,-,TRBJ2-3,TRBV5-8,CASSLGSTSTDTQYF,TGTGCCAGCAGCTTAGGCTCAACAAGCACAGATACGCAGTATTTT
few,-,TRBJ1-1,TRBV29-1,CSASARGGEAFF,TGCAGCGCCTCCGCGCGGGGAGGTGAAGCTTTCTTT
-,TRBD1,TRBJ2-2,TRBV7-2,CASSATGAGELFF,TGTGCCAGCAGCGCCACAGGGGCCGGGGAGCTGTTTTTT
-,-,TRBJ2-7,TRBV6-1,CASSLWTPPEQYF,TGTGCCAGCAGTTTATGGACTCCGCCCGAGCAGTACTTC
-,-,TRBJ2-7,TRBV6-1,CASSEQGSFSYEQYF,TGTGCCAGCAGTGAACAGGGGTCCTTCTCCTACGAGCAGTACTTC
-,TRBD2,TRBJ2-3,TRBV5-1,CASSLGTSGSDTQYF,TGCGCCAGCAGCTTGGGGACTAGCGGATCAGATACGCAGTATTTT
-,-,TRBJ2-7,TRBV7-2,CASSLVGTGNYEQYF,TGTGCCAGCAGCTTAGTTGGCACAGGGAACTACGAGCAGTACTTC
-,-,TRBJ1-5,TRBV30,CAWSVGLGNQPQHF,TGTGCCTGGAGTGTAGGCCTGGGCAATCAGCCCCAGCATTTT
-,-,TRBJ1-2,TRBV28,CASSIGGTNYGYTF,TGTGCCAGCAGCATAGGGGGGACTAACTATGGCTACACCTTC
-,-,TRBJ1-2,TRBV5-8,CASIPLVTNYGYTF,TGTGCCAGCATCCCCCTTGTGACTAACTATGGCTACACCTTC
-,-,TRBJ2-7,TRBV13,CASSLWAEGVSYEQYF,TGTGCCAGCAGCTTATGGGCAGAGGGGGTCTCCTACGAGCAGTACTTC
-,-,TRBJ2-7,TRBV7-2,CASSLGPARYEQYF,TGTGCCAGCAGCTTAGGTCCAGCCCGCTACGAGCAGTACTTC
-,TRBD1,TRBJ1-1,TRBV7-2,CASSTRGLSYTEAFF,TGTGCCAGCAGCACCAGGGGGCTGTCGTACACTGAAGCTTTCTTT
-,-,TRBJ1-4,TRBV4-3,CASSQEGLFEKLFF,TGCGCCAGCAGCCAAGAAGGCCTTTTTGAAAAACTGTTTTTT
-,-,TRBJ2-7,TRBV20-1,CSATEGYEQYF,TGCAGTGCTACTGAGGGGTACGAGCAGTACTTC
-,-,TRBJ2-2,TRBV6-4,CASSREANTGELFF,TGTGCCAGCAGTCGGGAAGCGAACACCGGGGAGCTGTTTTTT
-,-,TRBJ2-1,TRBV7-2,CASSLVNRPGNEQFF,TGTGCCAGCAGCTTAGTAAACAGGCCGGGCAATGAGCAGTTCTTC
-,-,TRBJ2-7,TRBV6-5,CASSDGRMREQYF,TGTGCCAGCAGTGATGGACGGATGCGCGAGCAGTACTTC
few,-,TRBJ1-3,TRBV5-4,CASSLDGTSGNTIYF,TGTGCCAGCAGCTTGGACGGTACCTCTGGAAACACCATATATTTT
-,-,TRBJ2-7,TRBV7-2,CASSSSPGESAYEQYF,TGTGCCAGCAGCTCCTCCCCAGGGGAATCGGCCTACGAGCAGTACTTC
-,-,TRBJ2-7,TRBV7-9,CASSLGYSEQYF,TGTGCCAGCAGCTTAGGCTATAGCGAGCAGTACTTC
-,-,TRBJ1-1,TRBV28,CASSSWGREAFF,TGTGCCAGCAGTTCCTGGGGGAGGGAAGCTTTCTTT
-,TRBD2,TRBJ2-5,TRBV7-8,CASSPRGTSGVETQYF,TGTGCCAGCAGCCCCCGGGGGACTAGCGGGGTAGAGACCCAGTACTTC
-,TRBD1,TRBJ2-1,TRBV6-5,CASSRDSSYNEQFF,TGTGCCAGCAGTCGGGACAGCTCCTACAATGAGCAGTTCTTC
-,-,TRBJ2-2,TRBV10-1,CASGPRVTGELFF,TGCGCCAGCGGTCCCCGAGTCACCGGGGAGCTGTTTTTT
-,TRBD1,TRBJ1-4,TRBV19,CASSARQGRNEKLFF,TGTGCCAGTAGTGCTCGACAGGGCCGGAATGAAAAACTGTTTTTT
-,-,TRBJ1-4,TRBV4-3,CASSRRLVGGAGEKLFF,TGCGCCAGCAGCCGGAGGCTTGTGGGGGGGGCAGGAGAAAAACTGTTTTTT
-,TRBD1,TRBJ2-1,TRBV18,CASSPLGQVTYNEQFF,TGTGCCAGCTCACCTCTGGGACAGGTTACCTACAATGAGCAGTTCTTC
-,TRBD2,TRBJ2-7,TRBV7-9,CASSPIAGGTYEQYF,TGTGCCAGCAGCCCGATTGCGGGAGGGACCTACGAGCAGTACTTC
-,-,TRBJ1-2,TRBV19,CASSTLPNYGYTF,TGTGCCAGTAGTACTCTACCTAACTATGGCTACACCTTC
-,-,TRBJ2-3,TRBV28,CASSAGGVTDTQYF,TGTGCCAGCAGCGCTGGTGGAGTTACAGATACGCAGTATTTT
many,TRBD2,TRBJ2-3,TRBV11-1,CASSSGLVGTDTQYF,TGTGCCAGCAGCTCGGGACTAGTCGGCACAGATACGCAGTATTTT
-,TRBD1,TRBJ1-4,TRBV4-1,CASSRYILDRLNEKLFF,TGCGCCAGCAGCCGATACATATTGGACAGGCTTAATGAAAAACTGTTTTTT
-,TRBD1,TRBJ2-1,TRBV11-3,CASSVTGGLYEQFF,TGTGCCAGCAGTGTGACAGGGGGACTCTATGAGCAGTTCTTC